This T cell receptor (beta chain) was sequenced for a study of blood T cell repertoires in COVID-19. Seattle patients were enrolled during active infection and followed longitudinally. Produced via immunoSEQ multiplex PCR; TCRdb's table is partial and in-frame only. The sample carries over 70,000 clones, approximately 84% recorded once. Between the trimmed V and J ends, which lost 3 bases and 5 bases, there was a span of 20 bases. The CDR3 is 17 residues long. Germline loops: CDR1 LGHNT, CDR2 FRNRAP. The sample consisted of peripheral blood. V usage is TRBV12-5 and J usage is TRBJ1-5, with a weak D call TRBD1 (5 bases). The TCR sequence derives from a man aged 55 to 70 with COVID-19, enrolled during active disease. The CDR3 DNA reads as TGTGCTAGTGGTTTCAGCAGGGAGGGTGTGTTTGATCAGCCCCAGCATTTT. As protein: CASGFSREGVFDQPQHF.